The rows below give T cell receptor beta chains drawn from one sample of a study of human versus mouse CDR3 diversity and MHC coevolution. Repertoires were generated with immunoSEQ multiplex PCR, while TCRdb's copy carries only in-frame clones and drops some. The profile shows tens of thousands of clones, roughly 93% of them singletons. Sequencing was carried out using naive CD4+ T cells from blood. Receptor source: a person between 55 and 69 years old in good health. Both conserved end residues are part of each CDR3. The D gene is left open where the match is weak. The listing skips clone size in some rows; elsewhere it reads once, few, many or a size class.

TGTGCCAGCAGTTTAGGGCGGGAGGCCCCCTTGGGGGAGCTGTTTTTT	CASSLGREAPLGELFF	TRBJ2-2	NA	TRBD2	TRBV27
TGTGCCAGCAGTGAGCGGACAGCTAACTATGGCTACACCTTC	CASSERTANYGYTF	TRBJ1-2	NA	NA	TRBV6-5
TGTGCCATCAGTGATGGAGCGCTAGCGGGAGTATTGTACGAGCAGTACTTC	CAISDGALAGVLYEQYF	TRBJ2-7	few	TRBD2	TRBV10-3
TGTGCCAGCAGCTTAGTTGTAGCGGACTACGAGCAGTACTTC	CASSLVVADYEQYF	TRBJ2-7	NA	NA	TRBV11-2
TGTGCCAGCAGCCCTCCAGGCTCCTACGAGCAGTACTTC	CASSPPGSYEQYF	TRBJ2-7	NA	NA	TRBV7-3
TGTGCCAGTAACCTCCCGGCGGGGGACACCGGGGAGCTGTTTTTT	CASNLPAGDTGELFF	TRBJ2-2	once	TRBD2	TRBV19
TGTGCCAGCAGTGCACTAGCGGGGTCCTACGAGCAGTACTTC	CASSALAGSYEQYF	TRBJ2-7	NA	TRBD2	TRBV2
TGTGCCAGCAGGCACCGGGACAGTTACAATGAGCAGTTCTTC	CASRHRDSYNEQFF	TRBJ2-1	NA	TRBD1	TRBV28
TGCGCCAGCAGCCTGACAACGAGCTCCTACAATGAGCAGTTCTTC	CASSLTTSSYNEQFF	TRBJ2-1	NA	NA	TRBV5-1
TGCGCCAGCACCCCGGAAGCGGGAGCCTACAATGAGCAGTTCTTC	CASTPEAGAYNEQFF	TRBJ2-1	NA	TRBD2	TRBV5-1
TGTGCCAGTAGTACCCCCGGCCGGGGGGACACTGAAGCTTTCTTT	CASSTPGRGDTEAFF	TRBJ1-1	NA	NA	TRBV19
TGTGCCAGCAGTGCCACGCCGGGACAGGGTCCCAATACGCAGTATTTT	CASSATPGQGPNTQYF	TRBJ2-3	NA	TRBD1	TRBV25-1
TGTGCCAGCAGCGTAGACAGGTCCTACGAGCAGTACTTC	CASSVDRSYEQYF	TRBJ2-7	NA	NA	TRBV7-7
TGTGCCAGCAGGGTAGCCACAGGGGCCGGGAGCACTGAAGCTTTCTTT	CASRVATGAGSTEAFF	TRBJ1-1	once	TRBD1	TRBV2
TGTGCCAGCAGCTTGGGGGGAGTTCAGGATACGCAGTATTTT	CASSLGGVQDTQYF	TRBJ2-3	NA	NA	TRBV5-4
TGTGCCAGCAGCACAAGTTCAGGGGGTGCCTACGAGCAGTACTTC	CASSTSSGGAYEQYF	TRBJ2-7	NA	TRBD1	TRBV7-3
TGTGCCAGCAGCTTTCAGGCGAACACTGAAGCTTTCTTT	CASSFQANTEAFF	TRBJ1-1	once	NA	TRBV7-6
TGTGCCAGCAGCTTAGCGCGGCCGGGACAGGGTTCCCATGGCTACACCTTC	CASSLARPGQGSHGYTF	TRBJ1-2	NA	TRBD1	TRBV7-8
TGCGCCAGCAGCCCCGGAGGGGGGGTTGACAATGAGCAGTTCTTC	CASSPGGGVDNEQFF	TRBJ2-1	NA	NA	TRBV5-1
TGCAGTGCGAGCTTAGCATACGAGCAGTACTTC	CSASLAYEQYF	TRBJ2-7	NA	NA	TRBV20-1
TGTGCCAGCAGCTTATCTAGCGGGGGGAGCACAGATACGCAGTATTTT	CASSLSSGGSTDTQYF	TRBJ2-3	NA	TRBD2	TRBV7-8
TGTGCCAGCAGCTTAGGGAGCGGGGGAAACACTGAAGCTTTCTTT	CASSLGSGGNTEAFF	TRBJ1-1	NA	NA	TRBV7-8
TGTGCCAGCAGCCATGCACTAGCGGGAGGCCGAATAATAACCTACGAGCAGTACTTC	CASSHALAGGRIITYEQYF	TRBJ2-7	NA	TRBD2	TRBV14
TGTGCCACCAGCAGAGACGCTCAGGGGGCGCGGCGTCGGGCTTTCTTT	CATSRDAQGARRRAFF	TRBJ1-1	NA	TRBD1	TRBV15
TGTGCCAGCAGTGTTGGACAAGTTAACTATGGCTACACCTTC	CASSVGQVNYGYTF	TRBJ1-2	NA	NA	TRBV6-5
TGTGCCACCAGCCCGCCACAGGGGCAAATCAATGAGCAGTTCTTC	CATSPPQGQINEQFF	TRBJ2-1	NA	TRBD1	TRBV15
TGTGCCAGCAGCTTGACCCGGACTAGCGGGAGGGCCCTCTACGAGCAGTACTTC	CASSLTRTSGRALYEQYF	TRBJ2-7	NA	TRBD2	TRBV7-8
TGTGCCAGCAGCTTCCTAAGCGGGACGCAGTTCTTC	CASSFLSGTQFF	TRBJ2-1	NA	TRBD2	TRBV7-2
TGTGCCAGCAGACAGAGCTCCTACAATGAGCAGTTCTTC	CASRQSSYNEQFF	TRBJ2-1	NA	NA	TRBV6-5
TGTGCCAGCAGTGAGGGAGCGGGAGGGACAGATACGCAGTATTTT	CASSEGAGGTDTQYF	TRBJ2-3	once	TRBD2	TRBV2
TGCGCCAGCAGCCTAGCGGGAGGGATATCCCCTGGCGAGCAGTACTTC	CASSLAGGISPGEQYF	TRBJ2-7	NA	TRBD2	TRBV5-1
TGTGCCAGCAGCACAAGGGGAGGGGGTGGGAATGAGCAGTTCTTC	CASSTRGGGGNEQFF	TRBJ2-1	once	NA	TRBV2
TGTGCCAGCAGTGACAGACAGGTAGTCGGGGGCTACACCTTC	CASSDRQVVGGYTF	TRBJ1-2	NA	NA	TRBV2
TGTGCCAGCAGTTTCGGGGAGCCGGGGCAGCCCCAGCATTTT	CASSFGEPGQPQHF	TRBJ1-5	NA	NA	TRBV27
TGTGCCAGCCGGACTAGCGGGAGTGATACGCAGTATTTT	CASRTSGSDTQYF	TRBJ2-3	NA	TRBD2	TRBV11-3